The clone carrying this TCR beta chain was seen only a few times. Its antigen is unidentified. Reverse transcription of all isolated RNA meant that expressed TCRB transcripts were sequenced. Reads from naive, central memory and regulatory T cell samples averaged roughly 3.8 million. Sequencing was performed with immunoSEQ multiplex PCR; in TCRdb, only in-frame clones are kept and a portion is missing. Seen here are 500,000 to 650,000 clones, about an eighth observed once, and the top ten hold around 0.12%. These data are taken from a study of beta chain features in type 1 diabetes. This CDR3 comprises 11 residues. Trimming pared 10 bases from V and 7 bases from J, leaving 11 bases between. Germline V CDR1 and CDR2: MGHDK, SYGVNS. Overall study results and limits: A greater similarity of naive, central memory and Treg TCRB repertoires was seen among patients than among healthy donors. Type 1 diabetes patients had moderately but significantly shorter TCRB CDR3s in all four CD4+ subsets.

The V and J genes are TRBV25-1 and TRBJ1-3, with unresolved D. This receptor was obtained from a man aged 25-40 years with type 1 diabetes. Sequenced sample: naive CD4+ T cells from blood. This CDR3 reads CATRGVNTIYF. In DNA form, the CDR3 reads TGTGCCACCAGAGGCGTCAACACCATATATTTT.